This entry describes one T cell receptor beta chain. The antigen is not known. The PCR employed 60 Vbeta primers together with 13 Jbeta primers. Sequencing used immunoSEQ multiplex PCR; TCRdb keeps in-frame clones, though not all of them. The table has fewer than 250,000 clones, around 67% seen once. Nominally healthy donors were sampled, though unrecorded immune exposures were likely. This record comes from a study of cytomegalovirus exposure and HLA in healthy donors. At the level of the study: Earlier findings included more than 95 million unique TCR beta sequences obtained from approximately 170 million T cells.

Germline CDR1 reads MDHEN; CDR2 reads SYDVKM. Trimming removed 5 bases at V and 13 bases at J, with 17 bases between. The CDR3 contains 13 residues. Study-wide results and limits: Later findings reportedly placed an Asian-associated ancestry cluster below the roughly 700-donor mean for N-insertions. In a later analysis, HLA-associated TCR beta chains were more clonally expanded than equally common others.

The TCR comes from a woman in her 30s in good health and CMV-seropositive. J is TRBJ2-2 and V is TRBV28; no clear D gene. The sample comprised PBMCs. Written as DNA, the CDR3 is TGTGCCAGCAGTGCTATTTTGGTCCTAGGGCTGTTTTTT. Translated, it gives CASSAILVLGLFF.